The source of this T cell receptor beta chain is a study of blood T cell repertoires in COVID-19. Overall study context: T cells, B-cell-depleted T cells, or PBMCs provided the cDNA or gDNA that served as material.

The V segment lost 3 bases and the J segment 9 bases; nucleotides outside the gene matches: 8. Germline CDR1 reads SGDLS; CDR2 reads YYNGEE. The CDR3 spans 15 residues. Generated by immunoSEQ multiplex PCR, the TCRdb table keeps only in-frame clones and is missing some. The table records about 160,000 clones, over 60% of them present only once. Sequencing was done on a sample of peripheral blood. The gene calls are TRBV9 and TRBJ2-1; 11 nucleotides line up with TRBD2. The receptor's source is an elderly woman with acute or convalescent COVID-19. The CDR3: CASSARTSGSVEQFF. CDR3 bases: TGTGCCAGCAGCGCCCGGACTAGCGGGTCTGTTGAGCAGTTCTTC.